This TCR beta chain comes out of a study of radiation and T cells in renal cell carcinoma (dated by TCRdb to 2019 to 2021). Some background on the complete study: In total, 50 to 55 samples underwent TCR beta sequencing: around 26 tumors plus 27 peripheral blood samples. The last blood draw happened 4 weeks after radiation, timed to coincide with nephrectomy. A total of over 4 million unique CDR3 nucleotide sequences, encoding 2,500,000 or so unique CDR3 amino acid sequences, were found across all 50 or so samples.

As regards this clone: Its recognized antigen is unknown. Qualities for individual bases were not recorded, and no much larger clone is one base off.

What the study reported, not specific to this receptor: Dynamics of the blood repertoire were not tracked past 4 weeks after treatment. No pretreatment tumor biopsies were available, so the baseline intratumoral presence of clonotypes could not be determined. Because the trial had a single-armed design, the trial could not examine how radiation dose or scheduling affected the TCR repertoire. An increase in top tumor clonotypes in blood was observed from baseline to 2 weeks post-radiation, followed by contraction by 4 weeks, which was taken to suggest transient expansion of tumor-resident clones.

The sample's time point label is to be understood as: blood 4 weeks post-SBRT, at nephrectomy. Reading the label with the study, this specimen's treatment or condition is: 15 Gy SBRT to primary tumor, nephrectomy 4 weeks later. The samples were drawn from a clinical trial, where primary renal cell carcinomas were treated with 15 Gy of stereotactic body radiation therapy and then removed by nephrectomy 4 weeks afterward. To follow tumor-enriched clonotypes, serial peripheral blood was collected from radiation-treated patients at baseline and at 2 weeks and 4 weeks after SBRT. Every patient's renal cell carcinoma showed clear cell pathology. Genomic DNA for TCR sequencing was prepared using the QIAamp DNA Blood Mini Kit (Qiagen). The analyses included only samples that passed all quality control checks. The junction carries 8 bases between V and J, which are trimmed by 0 bases and 5 bases respectively. Inclusive of the bounding cysteine and valine, the CDR3 is 13 residues long. Only the CDR3 DNA stays, 39 bases, in frame from base 1. CDR1 SGHDN and CDR2 FVKESK were looked up in the germline V gene.

The immunoSEQ kit was used, according to the manufacturer's recommendations, to generate TCR beta libraries from genomic DNA. To prepare the libraries, a first multiplex PCR with proprietary primers was run, followed by a second PCR that added unique barcodes, and a bead cleanup was done after each round. A positive control reaction and a negative control reaction, both provided in the kit, were run with every batch of samples. The final libraries were assessed on an Agilent 4200 TapeStation D1000 ScreenTape, pooled by volume, and quantified by qPCR. An Illumina NextSeq500 fitted with a MidOutput 150-cycle cartridge performed the sequencing, running 156 Read1 cycles and 15 Index1 cycles with the kit's custom primers. The pooled library was loaded at 1.0 pM, with a roughly 20% PhiX control spiked in. Processing in the source paper ran as follows. Vendor-processed data were analyzed in R, with a clonotype defined as all T cells sharing the same CDR3 nucleotide sequence. For clone abundance analyses, frequencies were normalized to the 10,000 most abundant clones in each sample. Public T cell clones, which averaged fewer than five per sample, were excluded before analysis. An abundance difference of at least 32-fold between compartments was the criterion for calling clonotypes tumor-enriched or baseline blood-enriched. A beta-binomial differential abundance model was used to identify clonotypes that expanded or contracted between blood time points. The Baroni-Urbani and Buser coefficient was used to measure tumor-blood repertoire similarity, and groups were compared with two-tailed Wilcoxon tests in R. The immuneACCESS repertoire file appears here via TCRdb, limited to in-frame rearrangements. These files lack a portion of the clones; in checked studies, under half of the deficit traces to unresolved V genes, and the cause of the others is not known. V and J calls and clone size are given by that table; D and trimming were obtained from the DNA. Present in this sample are about 62,000 clones, around three quarters of which were seen just once. The ten most abundant clones make up over 5.5% of the sample.

The sample consisted of blood, taken from a patient whose treatment included radiotherapy and nephrectomy. The sequence was obtained from a man in his 60s with renal cell carcinoma. The chain links TRBV14 with TRBJ2-7; the D gene remains uncertain. The CDR3 reads CASSQDGPHEQYV. The sequence in DNA is TGTGCCAGCAGCCAAGATGGACCTCACGAGCAGTACGTC.